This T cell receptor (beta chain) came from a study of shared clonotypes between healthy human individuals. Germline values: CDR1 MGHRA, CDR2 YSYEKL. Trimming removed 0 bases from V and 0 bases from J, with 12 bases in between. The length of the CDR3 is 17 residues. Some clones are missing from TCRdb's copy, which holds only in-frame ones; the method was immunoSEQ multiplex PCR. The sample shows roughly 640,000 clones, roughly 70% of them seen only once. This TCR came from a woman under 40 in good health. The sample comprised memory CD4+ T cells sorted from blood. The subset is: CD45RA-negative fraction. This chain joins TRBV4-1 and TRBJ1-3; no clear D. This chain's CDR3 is CASSQDRFESSGNTIYF. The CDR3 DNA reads TGCGCCAGCAGCCAAGATCGATTTGAGAGCTCTGGAAACACCATATATTTT.